This T cell receptor beta chain was sequenced in a study of blood T cell repertoires in COVID-19. Study overall: COVID-19 samples from acute and convalescent phases originated in the United States, Italy and Spain. PBMCs, B-cell-depleted T cells, or T cells provided the cDNA or gDNA that made up the material.

Seattle enrolled patients during active infection and tracked them longitudinally. As processed by the authors: Estimation of nucleated cell counts relied on the amplification of reference gene primers. Clones were sequenced by immunoSEQ multiplex PCR, and TCRdb holds only the in-frame ones, with some missing. V and J calls and clone size are given by that table; D and trimming were obtained from the DNA. The sample yields about 180,000 clones, about 83% seen once. Trimming removed 4 bases from V and 5 bases from J, with 12 bases in between. CDR1 and CDR2 (germline): MNHEY, SVGEGT. The CDR3 is 14 amino acids.

This chain connects TRBV6-2 or TRBV6-3 to TRBJ1-5, with D perhaps matching TRBD1 (5 bases). The specimen was peripheral blood. The clonotype comes from a woman in her sixties or seventies with COVID-19, enrolled during active disease. CDR3 coding DNA: TGTGCCAGCAGTTCGGGTGCGGGGCATCAGCCCCAGCATTTT. Its protein product is CASSSGAGHQPQHF.